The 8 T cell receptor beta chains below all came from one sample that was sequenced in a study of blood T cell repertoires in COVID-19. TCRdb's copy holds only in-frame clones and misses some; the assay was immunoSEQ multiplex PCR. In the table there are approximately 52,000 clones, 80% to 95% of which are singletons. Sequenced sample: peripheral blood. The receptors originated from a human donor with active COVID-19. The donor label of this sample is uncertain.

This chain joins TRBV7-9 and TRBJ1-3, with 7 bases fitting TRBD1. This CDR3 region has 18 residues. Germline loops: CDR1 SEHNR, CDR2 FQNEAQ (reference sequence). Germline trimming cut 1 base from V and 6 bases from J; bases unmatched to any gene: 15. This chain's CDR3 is CASSLGWDSSDRENTIYF. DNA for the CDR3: TGTGCCAGCAGCTTAGGCTGGGACAGCTCGGATCGCGAAAACACCATATATTTT.

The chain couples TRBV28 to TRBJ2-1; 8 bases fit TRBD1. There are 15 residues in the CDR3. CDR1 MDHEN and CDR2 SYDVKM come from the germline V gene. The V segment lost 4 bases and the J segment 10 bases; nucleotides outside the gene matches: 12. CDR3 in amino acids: CASSSPGQVGLEQFF. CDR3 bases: TGTGCCAGCAGTTCCCCGGGACAGGTGGGGCTGGAGCAGTTCTTC.

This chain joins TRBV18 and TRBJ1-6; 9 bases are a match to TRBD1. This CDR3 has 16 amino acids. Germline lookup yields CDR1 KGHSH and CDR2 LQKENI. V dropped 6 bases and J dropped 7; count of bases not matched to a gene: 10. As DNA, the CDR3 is TGTGCCAGCTCCCCCGGGACAGGGCCGAGAAATTCACCCCTCCACTTT. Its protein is CASSPGTGPRNSPLHF.

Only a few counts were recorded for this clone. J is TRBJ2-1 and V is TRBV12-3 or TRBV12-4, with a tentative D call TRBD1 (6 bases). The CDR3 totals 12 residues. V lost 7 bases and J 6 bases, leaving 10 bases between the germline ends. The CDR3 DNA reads TGTGCCAGCACCTCAGGGGCCAATGAGCAGTTCTTC. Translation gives CASTSGANEQFF.

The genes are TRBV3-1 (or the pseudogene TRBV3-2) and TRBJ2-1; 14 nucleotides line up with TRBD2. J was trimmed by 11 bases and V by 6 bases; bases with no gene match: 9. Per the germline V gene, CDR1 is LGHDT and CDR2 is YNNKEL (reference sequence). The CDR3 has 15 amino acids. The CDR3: CASRAPGLAGAQQFF. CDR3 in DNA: TGTGCCAGCAGGGCCCCGGGACTAGCGGGGGCACAGCAGTTCTTC.

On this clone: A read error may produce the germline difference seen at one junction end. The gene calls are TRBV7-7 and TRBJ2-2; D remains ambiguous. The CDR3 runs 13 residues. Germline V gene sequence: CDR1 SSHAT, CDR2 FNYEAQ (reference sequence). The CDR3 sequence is CASSSGHTGELFF. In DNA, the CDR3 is TGTGCTAGCAGCTCAGGTCACACCGGGGAGCTGTTTTTT.

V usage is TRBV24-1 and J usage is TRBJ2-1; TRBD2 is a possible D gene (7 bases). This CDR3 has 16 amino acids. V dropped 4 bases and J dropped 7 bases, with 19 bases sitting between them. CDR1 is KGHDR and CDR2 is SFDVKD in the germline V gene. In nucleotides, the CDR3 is TGTGCCACCAGTGACCCCGCGTCGGGGGGCGGGAATGAGCAGTTCTTC. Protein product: CATSDPASGGGNEQFF.

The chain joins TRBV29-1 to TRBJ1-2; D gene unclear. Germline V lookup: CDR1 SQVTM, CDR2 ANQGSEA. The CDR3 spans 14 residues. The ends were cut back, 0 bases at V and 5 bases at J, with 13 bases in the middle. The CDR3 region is CSVEDRRGGYGYTF. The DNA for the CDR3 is TGCAGCGTTGAAGATCGTCGGGGTGGGTATGGCTACACCTTC.